The 9 T cell receptor beta chains below were found in one sample sequenced in a study of shared clonotypes between healthy human individuals. This table comes from immunoSEQ multiplex PCR, and its TCRdb copy is limited to in-frame clones, with some not included. The data contain approximately 2,000,000 clones, about 90% of them singletons. Sequencing was performed on naive CD4+ T cells from PBMCs. As for subset: CD45RA+ positively selected. The source of these receptors is a man between 18 and 35 years old in good health. Some clones in this sample may be carry-over from other donors' samples.

The chain uses TRBV10-3 and TRBJ1-1, with 9 bases lining up with TRBD1. The germline gives CDR1 ENHRY, CDR2 SYGVKD. The CDR3 extends over 14 amino acids. V trimming: 3 bases; J trimming: 3 bases; junction bases outside the gene matches: 2. CDR3 residues: CAISDRQGDTEAFF. The CDR3, as DNA: TGTGCCATCAGTGATAGACAGGGGGACACTGAAGCTTTCTTT.

The chain links TRBV4-1 to TRBJ2-6, with TRBD1 matching 10 bases. The ends lost 3 bases at V and 1 base at J; junction bases unmatched: 9. The CDR3 is 19 amino acids. Germline values: CDR1 MGHRA, CDR2 YSYEKL. The CDR3: CASSHQDRGRRSGANVLTF. CDR3 DNA sequence: TGCGCCAGCAGCCATCAAGACAGGGGGCGTAGATCTGGGGCCAACGTCCTGACTTTC.

The genes are TRBV6-1 and TRBJ2-7; D may be TRBD2 (6 bases). Trimming removed 2 bases at V and 1 base at J, with 18 bases between. The CDR3 is 17 amino acids. In germline, CDR1 is MNHNS, CDR2 SASEGT. Written as DNA, the CDR3 is TGTGCCAGCAGTGAACATTGGTCGGGACTCGATTCCTACGAGCAGTACTTC. It specifies CASSEHWSGLDSYEQYF.

The chain is built from TRBV11-2 and TRBJ2-5; 7 bases align to TRBD2. The CDR3 sequence is 15 residues long. The V gene end was trimmed by 1 base and the J gene end by 2 bases; junction bases not matched to a gene: 4. Per germline, CDR1 SGHAT and CDR2 FQNNGV. This CDR3 reads CASSLGGGSQETQYF. CDR3 bases: TGTGCCAGCAGCTTAGGGGGAGGGTCTCAAGAGACCCAGTACTTC.

V gene TRBV10-1 combines with J gene TRBJ2-2; D is undetermined. Trimming pared 3 bases from V and 2 bases from J, leaving 10 bases between. CDR3 length equals 15 residues. CDR1 and CDR2 from the germline V gene are WNHNN and SYGVQD (reference sequence). The CDR3 region is CASSDGPTNTGELFF. In DNA, the CDR3 is TGCGCCAGCAGTGATGGGCCAACTAACACCGGGGAGCTGTTTTTT.

This clone came up once. The chain couples TRBV5-1 to TRBJ2-1, with TRBD2 matching 9 bases. The CDR3 contains 15 residues. Germline V gives CDR1 SGHRS, CDR2 YFSETQ. The V segment lost 3 bases and the J segment 8 bases; nucleotides outside the gene matches: 9. CDR3 residues: CASSSAGGAFHEQFF. CDR3 in DNA: TGCGCCAGCAGCTCTGCGGGAGGGGCCTTCCATGAGCAGTTCTTC.

On this clone itself: At the DNA level, this CDR3 is encoded by other sequences in the same sample as well. The V call is TRBV28, the J call TRBJ2-5; 7 nucleotides agree with TRBD1. Trimming at V came to 6 bases and at J to 1 base, leaving 5 bases not matched to a gene. The CDR3 consists of 14 residues. CDR1 is MDHEN, CDR2 SYDVKM, per germline. This CDR3 reads CASSPGQAQETQYF. CDR3 DNA sequence: TGTGCCAGCAGCCCCGGACAGGCCCAAGAGACCCAGTACTTC.

This chain links TRBV4-2 with TRBJ2-7; 7 nucleotides match TRBD1. CDR3 length equals 22 residues. Germline loops: CDR1 LGHNA, CDR2 YNFKEQ. The junction had 29 bases not matched to a gene; V was cut back by 4 bases and J by 2 bases. CDR3 in amino acids: CASSRRDSRLSARVPVTYEQYF. The DNA for the CDR3 is TGTGCCAGCAGCCGCCGGGACAGTAGGTTAAGCGCTCGTGTCCCTGTTACCTACGAGCAGTACTTC.

This clone showed up just once. V gene TRBV5-1 combines with J gene TRBJ2-7; 9 positions match TRBD1. Per germline, CDR1 SGHRS and CDR2 YFSETQ. CDR3 length equals 15 residues. The J segment lost 2 bases and the V segment lost 3 bases, leaving 6 bases of the junction unmatched. The CDR3: CASSSSGQGPYEQYF. The CDR3 region has the DNA TGCGCCAGCAGCTCCAGCGGACAGGGGCCCTACGAGCAGTACTTC. Variable domain in full (rest from reference TRBV5-1 and TRBJ2-7): KAGVTQTPRYLIKTRGQQVTLSCSPISGHRSVSWYQQTPGQGLQFLFEYFSETQRNKGNFPGRFSGRQFSNSRSEMNVSTLELGDSALYLCASSSSGQGPYEQYFGPGTRLTVT.